The 13 T cell receptor beta chains below were found in one sample sequenced in a study of shared clonotypes between healthy human individuals (dated by TCRdb to 2018 to 2020). Libraries were built with the immunoSEQ multiplex PCR assay. TCRdb mirrors the immuneACCESS table, restricted to in-frame sequences. Some clones are absent from its copies; in checked studies, under half trace to an unresolved V gene, and the reason for the others is unknown. The sample contains approximately 2.3 million clones, 80% to 95% of them found a single time. The ten top clones hold 0.35% to 0.5% of the sample. Sequencing was done on a sample of naive CD4+ T cells from PBMCs. Reading the label with the study, this specimen's cell subset or site is: CD45RA+ positively selected. These receptors were collected from a man aged 18 to 29 in good health. Some clones in this sample may be carry-over from other donors' samples.

The chain carries TRBV7-8 and TRBJ2-3, with D unresolved. Between the trimmed V and J ends, which lost 4 bases and 1 base, there was a span of 21 bases. In germline, CDR1 is SGHVS, CDR2 FQNEAQ. This CDR3 has 18 amino acids. CDR3 residues: CASSSPFDTKHGTDTQYF. CDR3 DNA: TGTGCCAGCAGCTCTCCCTTCGACACCAAGCACGGCACAGATACGCAGTATTTT.

In nucleotides, the CDR3 is TGTGCCAGTAGTAAGGACAACCTCTACGAGCAGTACTTC. Amino acids: CASSKDNLYEQYF. The chain combines TRBV19 with TRBJ2-7; D is possibly TRBD1 (5 bases). V was trimmed by 4 bases and J by 3 bases, leaving 10 bases between them. CDR1 and CDR2 from the germline V gene are LNHDA and SQIVND (reference sequence). This CDR3 is built from 13 residues.

This sequence joins TRBV2 and TRBJ1-2, with 7 nucleotides matching TRBD1. This CDR3 spans 12 amino acids. Germline CDR1 reads SNHLY; CDR2 reads FYNNEI. V trimming: 5 bases; J trimming: 7 bases; junction bases outside the gene matches: 4. The CDR3 DNA is TGTGCCAGCAGTTACAGGGGCTCTGGCTACACCTTC. Its protein product is CASSYRGSGYTF.

A note on this clone: The same CDR3 can be traced to other DNA sequences in this sample. The V gene is TRBV7-3, the J gene TRBJ2-1, with D perhaps matching TRBD2 (5 bases). The CDR3 contains 13 residues. CDR1 and CDR2 (germline): SGHTA, FQGTGA. Trimming removed 0 bases at V and 8 bases at J, with 8 bases between. The chain's CDR3 is CASSLTRADEQFF. The CDR3 coding sequence is TGTGCCAGCAGCTTAACGAGGGCCGATGAGCAGTTCTTC. The full variable domain, its missing parts supplied by reference TRBV7-3 and TRBJ2-1, is GAGVSQTPSNKVTEKGKYVELRCDPISGHTALYWYRQSLGQGPEFLIYFQGTGAADDSGLPNDRFFAVRPEGSVSTLKIQRTERGDSAVYLCASSLTRADEQFFGPGTRLTVL.

The gene calls are TRBV11-2 and TRBJ2-1, with 9 bases matching TRBD2. Germline assignment: CDR1 SGHAT and CDR2 FQNNGV. The CDR3 is 17 residues long. J lost 10 bases, V lost 1 base, and 14 bases had no gene match. CDR3 region: CASSLVPGWASGAEQFF. Here the CDR3 DNA reads TGTGCCAGCAGCTTAGTGCCAGGGTGGGCTAGCGGGGCCGAGCAGTTCTTC.

V gene TRBV11-3 combines with J gene TRBJ2-5; D gene uncertain. The V gene lost 1 base and the J gene lost 1 base, with 7 bases spanning the gap. CDR3 length: 14 residues. CDR1 is SGHNT and CDR2 is YENEEA in the germline V gene. This chain's CDR3 is CASSLGVFQETQYF. CDR3 DNA sequence: TGTGCCAGCAGCTTAGGAGTGTTCCAAGAGACCCAGTACTTC.

This clone appeared a single time. This sequence joins TRBV7-2 and TRBJ2-1, with D tentatively TRBD1 or TRBD2 (6 bases each). The V end lost 2 bases, the J end lost 7 bases, and 27 bases lay between the germline ends. The CDR3 is made up of 19 amino acids. The V gene's germline CDR1 is SGHTA and CDR2 FQGNSA. DNA for the CDR3: TGTGCCAGCAGCTTACTATTCGGCGGGGACACCGCTCACGGGAATGAGCAGTTCTTC. As protein: CASSLLFGGDTAHGNEQFF.

The chain uses TRBV7-2 and TRBJ1-1; no reliable D call. The germline CDR1 and CDR2 sequences are SGHTA and FQGNSA. The CDR3 covers 11 residues. Between the trimmed V and J ends, which lost 0 bases and 6 bases, there was a span of 2 bases. The DNA for the CDR3 is TGTGCCAGCAGCTTAGCCCCTGAAGCTTTCTTT. Residues: CASSLAPEAFF.

J is TRBJ2-5 and V is TRBV20-1; D is possibly TRBD1 (7 bases). The CDR3 contains 11 residues. Per germline, CDR1 DFQATT and CDR2 SNEGSKA (reference sequence). Trimming left V 6 bases short and J 7 bases short, with 12 bases between. This CDR3 reads CSAPGGSTQYF. The DNA of the CDR3 is TGCAGTGCGCCAGGGGGGTCGACCCAGTACTTC.

The CDR3 DNA reads as TGTGCCAGCAGCGTTAGAAGCAATCAGCCCCAGCATTTT. Translated, it gives CASSVRSNQPQHF. The chain joins TRBV7-6 to TRBJ1-5; D unresolved. The germline V gene encodes CDR1 SGHVS and CDR2 FNYEAQ. This CDR3 has 13 residues. Trimming pared 5 bases from V and 1 base from J, leaving 6 bases between.

V usage is TRBV5-4 and J usage is TRBJ1-4; the match to TRBD1 covers 8 bases. From germline, CDR1 is SGHNT and CDR2 YYREEE (reference sequence). With 1 base clipped from V and 8 bases from J, the junction kept 10 bases outside the gene matches. The CDR3 runs 16 residues. This CDR3 reads CASSLWLGQGDEKLFF. DNA of the CDR3: TGTGCCAGCAGCTTGTGGTTAGGACAGGGAGACGAAAAACTGTTTTTT.

The chain carries TRBV11-2 and TRBJ2-7; D is ambiguous. CDR3 length: 11 residues. Germline CDR1 reads SGHAT; CDR2 reads FQNNGV. V gave up 5 bases and J gave up 7 bases, with 9 bases separating them. CDR3 protein: CASSPLGEQYF. CDR3 DNA sequence: TGTGCCAGCAGCCCCCTCGGGGAGCAGTACTTC.

Turning to this clone: The identical CDR3 is also encoded by other nucleotide sequences in the sample. The chain is built from TRBV19 and TRBJ2-3; D may be TRBD1 or TRBD2 (5 bases each). The CDR3 runs 15 residues. Germline V gene sequence: CDR1 LNHDA, CDR2 SQIVND (reference sequence). The germline V and J ends were trimmed by 2 bases and 0 bases, with 9 bases remaining between them. The CDR3 DNA reads TGTGCCAGTAGTATAATGAGGGGTAGCACAGATACGCAGTATTTT. Residues: CASSIMRGSTDTQYF.